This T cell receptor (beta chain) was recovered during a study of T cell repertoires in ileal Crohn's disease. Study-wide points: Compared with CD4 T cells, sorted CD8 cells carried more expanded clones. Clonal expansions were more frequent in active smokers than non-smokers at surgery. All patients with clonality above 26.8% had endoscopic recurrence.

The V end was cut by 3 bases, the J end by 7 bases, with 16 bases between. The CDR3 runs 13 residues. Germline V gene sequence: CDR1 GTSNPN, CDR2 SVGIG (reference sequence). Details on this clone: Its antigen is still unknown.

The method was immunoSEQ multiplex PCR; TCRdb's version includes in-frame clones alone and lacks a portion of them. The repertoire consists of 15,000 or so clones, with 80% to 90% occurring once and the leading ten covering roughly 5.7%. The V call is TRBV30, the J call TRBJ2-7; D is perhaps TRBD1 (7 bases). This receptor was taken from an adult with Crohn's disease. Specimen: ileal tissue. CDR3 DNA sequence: TGTGCCTGGAGACGACAGGGACTGAGGGAGCAGTACTTC. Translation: CAWRRQGLREQYF.